What follows are 15 T cell receptor beta chains derived from one specimen sequenced in a study of cytomegalovirus exposure and HLA in healthy donors. PCR amplification relied on 60 Vbeta primers (plus 13 Jbeta primers). The method was immunoSEQ multiplex PCR; TCRdb's version includes in-frame clones alone and lacks a portion of them. This table holds roughly 150,000 clones, about four fifths found once. The sequenced material came from PBMCs. The receptors here all came from a man aged 25-45 years in good health and CMV-seropositive.

This clone came up a few times. The J gene is TRBJ2-7, the V gene TRBV5-4; 9 bases line up with TRBD1. Germline loops: CDR1 SGHNT, CDR2 YYREEE (reference sequence). Losses at the gene ends were 7 bases for V and 1 base for J; bases not matched to a gene: 9. The CDR3 spans 15 residues. The CDR3 reads CASALRGQGSYEQYF. The CDR3 nucleotides read TGTGCCAGCGCCCTTAGGGGACAGGGATCCTACGAGCAGTACTTC.

The sample holds one count of this clone. The chain carries TRBV7-9 and TRBJ1-2; D not certain. Germline V gives CDR1 SEHNR, CDR2 FQNEAQ (reference sequence). There are 13 residues in the CDR3. The V and J ends lost 2 bases and 5 bases respectively, with 9 bases between them. CDR3 in amino acids: CASSLRGSYGYTF. The DNA for the CDR3 is TGTGCCAGCAGCTTAAGAGGATCATATGGCTACACCTTC.

The chain employs TRBV4-1 and TRBJ2-3; 7 bases agree with TRBD2. The length of the CDR3 is 17 residues. The V gene's germline CDR1 is MGHRA and CDR2 YSYEKL. Unmatched junction bases numbered 13, after V lost 3 bases and J lost 4 bases. The CDR3 is CASSHSGGPQRADTQYF. Written as DNA, the CDR3 is TGCGCCAGCAGCCATTCGGGGGGTCCTCAAAGGGCAGATACGCAGTATTTT.

Only one count was recorded for this clone. The rearrangement uses TRBV6-1 and TRBJ2-1; TRBD1 matches at 12 bases. The V gene end was trimmed by 3 bases and the J gene end by 7 bases; junction bases not matched to a gene: 4. CDR1 is MNHNS, CDR2 SASEGT, per germline. This CDR3 has 15 residues. CDR3 protein: CASSDRDRGLNEQFF. The CDR3 DNA reads as TGTGCCAGCAGTGACCGGGACAGGGGGCTTAATGAGCAGTTCTTC.

The rearrangement joins TRBV4-2 to TRBJ1-3; D unclear. In germline, CDR1 is LGHNA, CDR2 YNFKEQ. V was clipped by 6 bases and J by 2 bases, with 8 bases between them. The CDR3 length is 13 residues. The CDR3 DNA follows: TGTGCCAGCAGAGGGAGCCCTGGAAACACCATATATTTT. Translated, it gives CASRGSPGNTIYF.

The CDR3 nucleotides read TGTGCCAGCAGCGTAGGCTCCTTGGTAGCGGGGGGGCCGGGCACAGATACGCAGTATTTT. Translation: CASSVGSLVAGGPGTDTQYF. V gene TRBV9 combines with J gene TRBJ2-3; 11 bases line up with TRBD2. V trimming: 0 bases; J trimming: 1 base; junction bases outside the gene matches: 13. Germline values: CDR1 SGDLS, CDR2 YYNGEE. CDR3 length: 20 amino acids.

The V and J genes are TRBV30 and TRBJ1-6; no definite D call. The CDR3 covers 13 residues. Trimming took 5 bases from V and 0 from J, leaving 5 bases between them. Germline-derived CDR1 and CDR2 are GTSNPN and SVGIG (reference sequence). The CDR3 region is CAWVSSYNSPLHF. CDR3 nucleotide sequence: TGTGCCTGGGTTAGCTCCTATAATTCACCCCTCCACTTT.

The rearrangement links TRBV5-1 to TRBJ2-7, with TRBD1 as a possible D gene (5 bases). This CDR3 is 14 amino acids long. Germline CDR1 SGHRS, CDR2 YFSETQ. Trimming shortened V by 4 bases and J by 6 bases, and 17 bases separated the two germline ends. The CDR3 loop reads CASSPGAGSIEQYF. CDR3 sequence (DNA): TGCGCCAGCAGCCCTGGGGCAGGTTCGATCGAGCAGTACTTC.

The V and J genes are TRBV18 and TRBJ2-7, with 7 bases that match TRBD2. Trimming removed 1 base from V and 5 bases from J; junction bases left unmatched: 5. Germline CDR1 is KGHSH and CDR2 is LQKENI. This CDR3 region has 14 residues. CDR3 sequence: CASSPQRGGDEQYF. The CDR3 region has the DNA TGTGCCAGCTCACCACAACGGGGAGGGGACGAGCAGTACTTC. Looking up the rest from reference TRBV18 and TRBJ2-7 gives the full variable domain: NAGVMQNPRHLVRRRGQEARLRCSPMKGHSHVYWYRQLPEEGLKFMVYLQKENIIDESGMPKERFSAEFPKEGPSILRIQQVVRGDSAAYFCASSPQRGGDEQYFGPGTRLTVT.

As DNA, the CDR3 is TGTGCCAGCAGCAAAGGGACTCCCGGGCGGGAGACCCAGTACTTC. Amino acid sequence: CASSKGTPGRETQYF. The chain uses TRBV7-2 and TRBJ2-5, with D possibly matching TRBD2 (6 bases). CDR3 length: 15 residues. CDR1 SGHTA and CDR2 FQGNSA come from the germline V gene. V lost 5 bases, J lost 5 bases, and 18 bases lay in between.

The chain carries TRBV27 and TRBJ2-7; a weak D match, TRBD1 (5 bases). Trimming shortened V by 5 bases and J by 2 bases, and 16 bases separated the two germline ends. The germline CDR1 and CDR2 sequences are MNHEY and SMNVEV (reference sequence). CDR3 length: 15 residues. CDR3 amino acids: CASSPAWGSTYEQYF. The CDR3 DNA sequence: TGTGCCAGCAGTCCCGCCTGGGGCAGTACCTACGAGCAGTACTTC.

The CDR3 sequence is CASSYQDRGLSPLHF. For the CDR3, the DNA is TGTGCCAGCAGTTACCAGGACAGGGGGCTTTCACCCCTCCACTTT. This sequence joins TRBV6-5 and TRBJ1-6, with 11 bases identical to TRBD1. Germline trimming cut 2 bases from V and 9 bases from J; bases unmatched to any gene: 3. CDR3 length: 15 residues. Germline assignment: CDR1 MNHEY and CDR2 SVGAGI.

This chain joins TRBV9 and TRBJ2-2; a weak D match, TRBD2 (6 bases). The CDR3 length is 18 residues. V was pared by 0 bases and J by 0 bases, with 15 bases between. Germline values: CDR1 SGDLS, CDR2 YYNGEE. This chain's CDR3 is CASSVGMRRGANTGELFF. In DNA form, the CDR3 reads TGTGCCAGCAGCGTAGGTATGAGGCGGGGAGCGAACACCGGGGAGCTGTTTTTT.

In this sample, this clone turned up once. The chain recombines TRBV5-8 with TRBJ2-7, with D maybe TRBD1 (5 bases). The CDR3 runs 13 residues. V was clipped by 3 bases and J by 4 bases, with 11 bases between them. The V gene's germline CDR1 is SGHTS and CDR2 YDEGEE. The DNA for the CDR3 is TGTGCCAGCAGCTCAGCCCAGGGTTACGAGCAGTACTTC. Translation: CASSSAQGYEQYF.

This clone occurred a few times. The CDR3 protein is CASSPGVLNTEAFF. In nucleotides, the CDR3 is TGTGCCAGCTCACCAGGGGTTTTGAACACTGAAGCTTTCTTT. V usage is TRBV6-6 and J usage is TRBJ1-1, with D perhaps TRBD1 (6 bases). With 8 bases removed from V and 0 bases from J, the gap between germline ends came to 13 bases. The CDR3 length is 14 residues. From germline, CDR1 is MNHNY and CDR2 SVGAGI (reference sequence).